This TCR beta chain comes out of a study of low-dose radiotherapy and immunotherapy resistance in tumors. Unmatched junction bases numbered 6, after V lost 10 bases and J lost 0 bases. This CDR3 region has 13 residues. The germline gives CDR1 SEHNR, CDR2 FQNEAQ (reference sequence). cDNA synthesis used a TRAV/TRBV-specific primer set for both chains. The PCR that amplified TCRs ran for roughly 20 cycles, relying on a constant-region primer and a V-primer adapter. TCRdb re-analysed the reads in MiXCR, keeping a single row per CDR3 protein. The sample has fewer than 90,000 distinct CDR3 sequences; around 30% are singletons. As for time point: before trial treatment.

The sample here was PBMCs, taken before treatment. This chain connects TRBV7-9 to TRBJ2-7, with TRBD1 matching 7 bases. This clonotype was obtained from a female donor with ovarian cancer. The DNA for the CDR3 is TGTGCCACCGTAGCAGGGGGCTCCTACGAGCAGTACTTC. It codes for CATVAGGSYEQYF.